This record looks at one T cell receptor beta chain sequence and its context. No antigen is known for it. A much larger clone is a single base away; this may be a read error. Genomic DNA served as template for TCR beta VDJ combination and CDR3 sequence profiling. TCR repertoire sequencing was run on an Illumina HiSeq 2000. On the study's bioinformatics: TRBV/TRBJ rearrangement plots, CDR3 size and DJ length profiles, and Simpson's diversity index were used to evaluate the repertoires. The immunodominant clone was defined as the most abundant DNA sequence in deep sequencing data. CDR3 amino acid sequences were checked for sharing between subjects and were compared against published repertoires and the VDJdb database. TCRdb applied fastp at Q25 and MiXCR to the public reads, then kept only in-frame beta chains. For every CDR3 protein sequence, its rows merge into one entry that carries the most common genes and DNA. TCRdb assigned the V and J calls; the authors' analysis was not used. This sample has about 110,000 distinct CDR3 sequences in its table, and about half of those were observed once. Around 32% of the sample is taken by the ten largest.

This sample is part of a study of CD8+CD57+ T cells in acquired aplastic anemia (dated by TCRdb to the late 2010s). In the study overall: On average, sorted CD4+ and CD8+ cells yielded 3.2 ug of extracted DNA, with a range of roughly 0.18 to 27.4 ug. For healthy donor samples, the average read count was around 9.9 million for CD4+ cells and approximately 11 million for CD8+ cells.

TCR repertoires of sorted CD4+ and CD8+ blood T cells from severe aplastic anemia patients and healthy subjects were deep-sequenced in the study. Ficoll-Paque density gradient centrifugation was used to isolate peripheral blood mononuclear cells. Before DNA was extracted, CD4+ and CD8+ T cells were sorted using either FACS or magnetic beads. The investigation overall reported the following: Although 25 to 30 CD8+ CDR3 sequences were shared by patients and controls, these sequences appeared highly expressed in patients and within the immunodominant clones of patients. No significant difference in CD8+ Simpson's diversity was found between patients and healthy controls (P=0.060).

From the cysteine through the phenylalanine, the CDR3 covers 14 amino acids. The only DNA kept is the CDR3, 42 bases in frame from the first base. For CDR1 and CDR2, the germline V gene lists LGHNT and FRNRAP. The source is a human donor in good health, serving as a control. Sequencing input: sorted CD4+, CD8+, or CD8+CD57+ T cells (not recorded which) from PBMCs. The rearrangement combines TRBV12-5 with TRBJ1-3; the best D guess is TRBD1, with 5 bases matching. The DNA is TGTGCTAGTGGTTTGGGACTCACAGGAGACACCGTATATTTT. Translated, it gives CASGLGLTGDTVYF.